This T cell receptor (beta chain) comes out of a study of cytomegalovirus exposure and HLA in healthy donors. Study-wide results and caveats: Prior analysis indicated that the majority of TCR beta V segments exhibited productivity approximately 87% or approximately 30% of the time. The authors confirmed in vitro that a few CMV-associated chains were specific for CMV antigens.

V lost 6 bases, J lost 8 bases, and 16 bases stayed unmatched. CDR1 and CDR2 (germline): SQVTM, ANQGSEA. The CDR3 length is 15 residues. Primers: 60 Vbeta forward and 13 Jbeta reverse. Using immunoSEQ multiplex PCR, the repertoire was profiled, and TCRdb retains in-frame clones only, with some absent. The sample comprises roughly 34,000 clones, 75% to 85% of which are singletons, and about 6.3% rests with the top ten. A note on this clone: Antigen unknown.

Specimen: PBMCs. This TCR derives from a male donor in good health and CMV-seronegative. The chain is built from TRBV29-1 and TRBJ2-3; TRBD2 agrees at 8 bases. The CDR3 loop is CSVDQGGAGVSTQYF. As DNA, the CDR3 is TGCAGCGTCGATCAAGGGGGAGCGGGAGTTTCTACGCAGTATTTT.